Ten or more counts support the clone carrying this T cell receptor beta chain. Antigen: not known. The source of the sample is a study of T cells in Graves' hyperthyroidism and ophthalmopathy. The study's findings and limits: Clonotypes that were expanded in thyroid above 0.001 mostly appeared in blood too.

Trimming pared 3 bases from V and 0 bases from J, leaving 12 bases between. From germline, CDR1 is DFQATT and CDR2 SNEGSKA (reference sequence). The CDR3 sequence is 15 residues long. Amplified TCR beta CDR3 regions derived from RNA transcripts. HTBI primers were employed in a first-round RT-PCR of the TCR CDR3. TCRdb recomputed calls from the multiplex PCR reads with MiXCR, one row per CDR3 protein. The data show 300,000 to 450,000 distinct CDR3 sequences, 15% to 17% seen once. The J gene is TRBJ1-5, the V gene TRBV20-1; D remains unclear. Sequencing used blood. This receptor was taken from a woman aged 18-35 years with Graves' hyperthyroidism that later progressed to Graves' ophthalmopathy. The CDR3 spells CSARATDYSNQPQHF. CDR3 bases: TGCAGTGCTAGGGCCACAGATTATAGCAATCAGCCCCAGCATTTT.